A single sample gave rise to the 10 T cell receptor beta chains below, sequenced in a study of identifying expanded T cells in peripheral blood. Method: immunoSEQ multiplex PCR; TCRdb's copy keeps in-frame clones and lacks some. The table includes about 80,000 clones, 88% detected once. Sequencing used blood. The receptors originated from a person between 18 and 70 years old in good health.

V gene TRBV6-1 combines with J gene TRBJ1-2; TRBD1 might be the D (6 bases). V lost 5 bases and J lost 4, with 17 bases in between. The CDR3 covers 15 residues. Per the germline V gene, CDR1 is MNHNS and CDR2 is SASEGT. As DNA, the CDR3 is TGTGCCAGCAGTTCCCAGACAGGCGCGATCTATGGCTACACCTTC. Translated: CASSSQTGAIYGYTF.

The chain carries TRBV27 and TRBJ1-2; no reliable D call. This CDR3 comprises 13 residues. Deletions cut 4 bases from V and 2 bases from J, with 8 bases between. Germline CDR1 is MNHEY and CDR2 is SMNVEV (reference sequence). Here the CDR3 DNA reads TGTGCCAGCAGTTCGTCACAGAACTATGGCTACACCTTC. Translated: CASSSSQNYGYTF.

The J gene is TRBJ1-2, the V gene TRBV19; 7 nucleotides line up with TRBD1. Germline CDR1 and CDR2: LNHDA and SQIVND (reference sequence). The CDR3 is 16 residues long. Trimming cost V 6 bases and J 3 bases; bases outside gene matches: 13. As DNA, the CDR3 is TGTGCCAGTAGCGAGGGGGCAGGGGTAACAGACTATGGCTACACCTTC. Amino acids: CASSEGAGVTDYGYTF.

The chain carries TRBV5-3 and TRBJ1-6; a weak D match, TRBD1 (5 bases). TRBV5-3 is an ORF for which the function is uncertain. The CDR3 runs to 13 residues. Trimming stripped 6 bases from V and 9 bases from J, with 13 bases between. The CDR3, as DNA: TGTGCCAGAAAGGGGATGGAGGCTTCACCCCTCCACTTT. Its translation: CARKGMEASPLHF.

The J gene is TRBJ2-2, the V gene TRBV13; D is undetermined. Trimming removed 8 bases from V and 6 bases from J, with 13 bases in between. The CDR3 length is 13 residues. Germline-derived CDR1 and CDR2 are PRHDT and FYEKMQ (reference sequence). The CDR3 region is CASHQSSPGELFF. The CDR3 coding sequence is TGTGCCAGCCACCAAAGTTCTCCCGGGGAGCTGTTTTTT.

This clone was counted a few times. The chain carries TRBV4-3 and TRBJ1-1, with D tentatively TRBD1 (5 bases). There are 18 residues in the CDR3. Germline V lookup: CDR1 LGHNA, CDR2 YSLEER. Trimming took 0 bases from V and 1 from J, leaving 18 bases between them. The DNA for the CDR3 is TGCGCCAGCAGCCAAGATTGGGTTTTAGGCAGGGCGAACACTGAAGCTTTCTTT. Protein product: CASSQDWVLGRANTEAFF.

This sequence joins TRBV27 and TRBJ1-1, with unresolved D. The CDR3 has 15 residues. The V end lost 1 base, the J end lost 4 bases, and 13 bases lay between the germline ends. The germline gives CDR1 MNHEY, CDR2 SMNVEV (reference sequence). The CDR3 here is CASSLYSAAGTEAFF. CDR3 nucleotide sequence: TGTGCCAGCAGTTTATATTCGGCGGCCGGCACTGAAGCTTTCTTT.

This clone was seen a handful of times. The CDR3 DNA reads as TGTGCCATCAGGGCTGGACTAGCGGGGGGCCCGACCTCCCAAGAGACCCAGTACTTC. This sequence encodes CAIRAGLAGGPTSQETQYF. The V and J genes are TRBV10-3 and TRBJ2-5, with TRBD2 matching 14 bases. The CDR3 covers 19 residues. Germline loops: CDR1 ENHRY, CDR2 SYGVKD. The V gene end was trimmed by 6 bases and the J gene end by 1 base; junction bases not matched to a gene: 13.

J is TRBJ2-7 and V is TRBV20-1, with D possibly matching TRBD1 (6 bases). CDR1 DFQATT and CDR2 SNEGSKA come from the germline V gene (reference sequence). With 8 bases removed from V and 3 bases from J, the gap between germline ends came to 11 bases. The CDR3 extends over 11 amino acids. The CDR3 DNA follows: TGCAGTTATCAGGACAGCTACGAGCAGTACTTC. Translation: CSYQDSYEQYF.

The V call is TRBV11-2, the J call TRBJ2-2, with 9 bases that match TRBD1. V was clipped by 2 bases and J by 5 bases; unmatched bases: 6. The germline CDR1 and CDR2 sequences are SGHAT and FQNNGV. CDR3 length equals 16 residues. The CDR3 loop reads CASSLSLDRGTGELFF. The CDR3 DNA reads as TGTGCCAGCAGCTTATCCTTGGACAGGGGTACCGGGGAGCTGTTTTTT. The entire variable domain, with the rest obtained from reference TRBV11-2 and TRBJ2-2, is as follows: EAGVAQSPRYKIIEKRQSVAFWCNPISGHATLYWYQQILGQGPKLLIQFQNNGVVDDSQLPKDRFSAERLKGVDSTLKIQPAKLEDSAVYLCASSLSLDRGTGELFFGEGSRLTVL.